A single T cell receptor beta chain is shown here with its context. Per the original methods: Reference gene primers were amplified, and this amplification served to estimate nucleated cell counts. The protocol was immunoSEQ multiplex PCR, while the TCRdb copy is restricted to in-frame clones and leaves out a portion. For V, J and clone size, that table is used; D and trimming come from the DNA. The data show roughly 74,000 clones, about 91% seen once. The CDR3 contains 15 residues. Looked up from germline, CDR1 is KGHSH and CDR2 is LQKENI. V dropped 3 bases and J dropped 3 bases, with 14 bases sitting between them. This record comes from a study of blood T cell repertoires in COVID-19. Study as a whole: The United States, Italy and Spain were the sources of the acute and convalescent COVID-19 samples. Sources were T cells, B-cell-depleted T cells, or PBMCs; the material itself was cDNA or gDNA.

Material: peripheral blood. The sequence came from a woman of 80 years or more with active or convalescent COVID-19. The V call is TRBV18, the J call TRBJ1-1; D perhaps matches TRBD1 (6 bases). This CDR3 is CASSPRQAIDTEAFF. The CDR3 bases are TGTGCCAGCTCACCCCGACAGGCTATAGACACTGAAGCTTTCTTT.